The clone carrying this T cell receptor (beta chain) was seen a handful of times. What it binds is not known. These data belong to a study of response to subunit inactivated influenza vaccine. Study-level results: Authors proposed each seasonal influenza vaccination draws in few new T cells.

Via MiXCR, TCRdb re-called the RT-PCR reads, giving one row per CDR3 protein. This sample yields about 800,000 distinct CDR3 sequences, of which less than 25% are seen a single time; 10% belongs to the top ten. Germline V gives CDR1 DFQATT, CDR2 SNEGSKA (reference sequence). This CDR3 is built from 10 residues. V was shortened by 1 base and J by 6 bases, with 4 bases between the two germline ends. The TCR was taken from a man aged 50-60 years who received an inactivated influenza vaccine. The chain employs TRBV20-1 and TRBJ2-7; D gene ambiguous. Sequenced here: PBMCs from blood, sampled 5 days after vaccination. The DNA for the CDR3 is TGCAGTGCTAGAGGCGGCGAGCAGTACTTC. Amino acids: CSARGGEQYF.